Listed below are T cell receptor beta chains from one sample, sequenced in a study of patients and donors after allogeneic stem cell transplantation. TCRdb itself ran the RT-PCR reads through MiXCR, one entry per CDR3 protein. The profile shows tens of thousands of distinct CDR3 sequences, around 48% of them singletons. Sequencing used blood, either unsorted or a sorted T cell fraction (not recorded which). Receptors originate from a human donor who was either an allogeneic HSCT recipient or a stem cell or donor lymphocyte infusion donor (not recorded which). It is not recorded whose cells these are; they may come from a transplant donor. Both conserved end residues are part of each CDR3. The order of the fields is CDR3 DNA, CDR3 protein, clone size, V gene, J gene, CDR3 length, D gene. The D gene is left open where the match is weak. Clone size appears in some rows only: once, few, many, or a class for an expanded clone.

TGTGCCACCAGTGACCAGAGCTATGGCTACACCTTC	CATSDQSYGYTF	NA	TRBV24-1	TRBJ1-2	12	NA
TGTGCCAGCAGTTTGCCGGACAGGGTACCCTATGGCTACACCTTC	CASSLPDRVPYGYTF	few	TRBV12-3/TRBV12-4	TRBJ1-2	15	TRBD1
TGCGCCAGCCTATTGAACACTGAAGCTTTCTTT	CASLLNTEAFF	NA	TRBV5-1	TRBJ1-1	11	NA
TGCGCCAGCAGCTTGGAATGGGATAAGGGTTCACCCCTCCACTTT	CASSLEWDKGSPLHF	few	TRBV5-1	TRBJ1-6	15	NA
TGTGCCAGCAGTTTAACAGCAGGGCTTGATGGCTACACCTTC	CASSLTAGLDGYTF	NA	TRBV12-3/TRBV12-4	TRBJ1-2	14	NA
TGTGCCAGCAGTGCAAACAGGGGGCAGGGAGCTTTCTTT	CASSANRGQGAFF	few	TRBV25-1	TRBJ1-1	13	TRBD1
TGCAGTGCTAGAGACCTGCTAGCGGGGTCCTACGAGCAGTACTTC	CSARDLLAGSYEQYF	NA	TRBV20-1	TRBJ2-7	15	TRBD2
TGTGCCAGCAGCCCGGACAGCAACTATGGCTACACCTTC	CASSPDSNYGYTF	few	TRBV9	TRBJ1-2	13	NA
TGTGCCAGCAGCTTAGATGGGCCCACTGAAGCTTTCTTT	CASSLDGPTEAFF	NA	TRBV11-2	TRBJ1-1	13	NA
TGTGCCAGCAGCCCCACTGGGGACGACTATGGCTACACCTTC	CASSPTGDDYGYTF	few	TRBV7-6	TRBJ1-2	14	NA
TGTGCCAGCAGTTCCAGGACAGGGGCTCAGCCCCAGCATTTT	CASSSRTGAQPQHF	NA	TRBV12-3/TRBV12-4	TRBJ1-5	14	TRBD1
TGCAGTGCTAGAGATCAGACGGGGCTCTATGGCTACACCTTC	CSARDQTGLYGYTF	once	TRBV20-1	TRBJ1-2	14	NA
TGTGCCAGCAGGCCCGGGTCTACGAACACTGAAGCTTTCTTT	CASRPGSTNTEAFF	NA	TRBV12-3/TRBV12-4	TRBJ1-1	14	NA
TGTGCCAGCAGTTTACCGGGACAGGGGGTGTATGGCTACACCTTC	CASSLPGQGVYGYTF	few	TRBV28	TRBJ1-2	15	TRBD1
TGCAGCGTCGAGGCGGGGGATGGAAACACCATATATTTT	CSVEAGDGNTIYF	few	TRBV29-1	TRBJ1-3	13	NA
TGTGCCAGCAGCTGGCAGGCCCACTTTCCAGCTTTCTTT	CASSWQAHFPAFF	few	TRBV5-6	TRBJ1-1	13	NA
TGTGCCAGCAACTTACAGGGACCGGGTAGCAATCAGCCCCAGCATTTT	CASNLQGPGSNQPQHF	NA	TRBV5-5	TRBJ1-5	16	NA
TGTGCCAGCAGTTTTGGGAGCTCCTATAATTCACCCCTCCACTTT	CASSFGSSYNSPLHF	many	TRBV12-3/TRBV12-4	TRBJ1-6	15	NA
TGCGCCAGCAGCTTGAGGTCGGGGGAGAACTATGGCTACACCTTC	CASSLRSGENYGYTF	NA	TRBV5-1	TRBJ1-2	15	NA
TGTGCCAGCAGTTTAGGACAGGGCGCCCCTCTGAACACTGAAGCTTTCTTT	CASSLGQGAPLNTEAFF	NA	TRBV12-3/TRBV12-4	TRBJ1-1	17	TRBD1
TGTGCCAGCAGCGTAGGATGGGGAAGGAACACTGAAGCTTTCTTT	CASSVGWGRNTEAFF	few	TRBV9	TRBJ1-1	15	NA
TGTGCCAGCAGTTACTCTCGCCGGTTCGGGCCACCCCTCCACTTT	CASSYSRRFGPPLHF	NA	TRBV6-2/TRBV6-3	TRBJ1-6	15	NA
TGTGCCAGCAGCCAGGATCCGGGACAAGGCAAGATTCATGGCTACACCTTC	CASSQDPGQGKIHGYTF	few	TRBV4-2	TRBJ1-2	17	NA
TGTGCCAGCAGCACCCGGGGGGATCACACTGAAGCTTTCTTT	CASSTRGDHTEAFF	NA	TRBV5-5	TRBJ1-1	14	NA
TGTGCCAGCACTCAGGGAGGCAATCAGCCCCAGCATTTT	CASTQGGNQPQHF	few	TRBV12-3/TRBV12-4	TRBJ1-5	13	NA
TGCAGTGCTAGAGGTTCAGACAGGGCGGTCTATGGCTACACCTTC	CSARGSDRAVYGYTF	NA	TRBV20-1	TRBJ1-2	15	TRBD1
TGTGCCAGCAGCCAAGATACAATAAGGGAGCCCCAGCATTTT	CASSQDTIREPQHF	NA	TRBV3-1	TRBJ1-5	14	NA
TGTGCCAGCAGGGGTGCTGGGTTCTACACTGAAGCTTTCTTT	CASRGAGFYTEAFF	NA	TRBV27	TRBJ1-1	14	NA
TGTGCCACCGTAGACAGGGTGGATGGCTACACCTTC	CATVDRVDGYTF	few	TRBV10-3	TRBJ1-2	12	TRBD1
TGTGCCAGCAGTTCCCATGGGCAGGGCTATGGCTACACCTTC	CASSSHGQGYGYTF	NA	TRBV12-3/TRBV12-4	TRBJ1-2	14	NA
TGTGCCAGCAGTCAACGACAGGTAGGAGGTGAAGCTTTCTTT	CASSQRQVGGEAFF	NA	TRBV6-1	TRBJ1-1	14	NA
TGTGCCAGCTCACCCCCCGGAATCACTGAAGCTTTCTTT	CASSPPGITEAFF	few	TRBV18	TRBJ1-1	13	NA
TGTGCCAGCAGCGTCGAGGGGTCCTCTGGAAACACCATATATTTT	CASSVEGSSGNTIYF	few	TRBV9	TRBJ1-3	15	NA
TGTGCCAGCAGTTCAGGGAGCTCACCCCTCCACTTT	CASSSGSSPLHF	few	TRBV12-3/TRBV12-4	TRBJ1-6	12	NA
TGCAGTGCCAGAAACGCTCGGGGCGCCCAGGAAGCTTTCTTT	CSARNARGAQEAFF	NA	TRBV20-1	TRBJ1-1	14	NA
TGCAGTGCTAGAGATCTGTCGGGAAATTCACCCCTCCACTTT	CSARDLSGNSPLHF	few	TRBV20-1	TRBJ1-6	14	NA
TGTGCCACCAGTGGGAGCTCGGGACAGAAAGCTTTCTTT	CATSGSSGQKAFF	NA	TRBV24-1	TRBJ1-1	13	TRBD1
TGTGCCACCGGCTTCTCGGGCGGGGTAGAGGGACACATTCAGTACTTC	CATGFSGGVEGHIQYF	NA	TRBV7-9	TRBJ2-4	16	NA
TGTGCCAGCGGACCCCAACTGGGCGGGGAGCTGTTTTTT	CASGPQLGGELFF	NA	TRBV12-3/TRBV12-4	TRBJ2-2	13	NA
TGTGCCAGCAGTTTACGTCGGGACAGGGATGACACTGAAGCTTTCTTT	CASSLRRDRDDTEAFF	NA	TRBV12-3/TRBV12-4	TRBJ1-1	16	TRBD1
TGTGCCAGCAGTCTAATAGCTAACTATGGCTACACCTTC	CASSLIANYGYTF	few	TRBV12-3/TRBV12-4	TRBJ1-2	13	NA
TGCAGTGCAACGACAGGGGGCGACGAGAATGCAGTTAGCAATCAGCCCCAGCATTTT	CSATTGGDENAVSNQPQHF	NA	TRBV20-1	TRBJ1-5	19	TRBD1
TGCGCCAGCAGCCAAGACGGACAGGGGGCGAGGGCTTTCTTT	CASSQDGQGARAFF	NA	TRBV4-3	TRBJ1-1	14	TRBD1
TGTGCCAGCAGTTTAGTTAGGGATAGTGAGCAGTTCTTC	CASSLVRDSEQFF	once	TRBV12-3/TRBV12-4	TRBJ2-1	13	NA
TGTGCCAGCAGCTTAATACAGGGACAGGGAAACTCCTACAATGAGCAGTTCTTC	CASSLIQGQGNSYNEQFF	NA	TRBV7-6	TRBJ2-1	18	TRBD1
TGCAGTGCTAGATCCAGGGATACAAACACTGAAGCTTTCTTT	CSARSRDTNTEAFF	NA	TRBV20-1	TRBJ1-1	14	NA
TGCGCCAGCAGCCCCAGCCCGGACAGGGGAAACACCATATATTTT	CASSPSPDRGNTIYF	few	TRBV4-3	TRBJ1-3	15	TRBD1
TGTGCCAGCAGCGTGCAGCAGGGAAACGCCTATGGCTACACCTTC	CASSVQQGNAYGYTF	few	TRBV9	TRBJ1-2	15	NA
TGTGCCAGCAGCCAGGACACCGTCTATGGCTACACCTTC	CASSQDTVYGYTF	few	TRBV11-2	TRBJ1-2	13	NA
TGTGCCAGCAGTTTACGATCTGAAGCTTTCTTT	CASSLRSEAFF	NA	TRBV12-3/TRBV12-4	TRBJ1-1	11	NA
TGTGCCACCAGTGATCAAGACAAGACGAACTATGGCTACACCTTC	CATSDQDKTNYGYTF	NA	TRBV24-1	TRBJ1-2	15	NA
TGCGCCAGCAGCCAACCGGGACAGGGAAATTCACCCCTCCACTTT	CASSQPGQGNSPLHF	NA	TRBV4-1	TRBJ1-6	15	TRBD1
TGTGCCAGCAGTTACCGGACTGGGGACACTGAAGCTTTCTTT	CASSYRTGDTEAFF	NA	TRBV6-5	TRBJ1-1	14	NA
TGTGCCAGCAGCTTAGGACAGGGGCCTGGCTACACCTTC	CASSLGQGPGYTF	NA	TRBV7-2	TRBJ1-2	13	TRBD1